Following are 25 T cell receptor beta chains from one sample sequenced in a study of blood T cell repertoires in COVID-19. Method: immunoSEQ multiplex PCR; TCRdb's copy keeps in-frame clones and lacks some. Of roughly 170,000 clones listed, around 87% were seen once; the top ten hold about 0.95%. Sequencing input: peripheral blood. The source of these receptors is a young woman who had recovered from COVID-19.

The rearrangement links TRBV10-3 to TRBJ1-2, with 9 bases matching TRBD1. In germline, CDR1 is ENHRY, CDR2 SYGVKD. This CDR3 is 14 amino acids long. V lost 6 bases, J lost 6 bases, and 8 bases stayed unmatched. CDR3 nucleotide sequence: TGTGCCATCAGCGGGGACAGGGCAGCGAATGGCTACACCTTC. It encodes CAISGDRAANGYTF.

This chain uses TRBV18 with TRBJ2-1; 7 bases are a match to TRBD2. Germline V CDR1 and CDR2: KGHSH, LQKENI. The V segment lost 3 bases and the J segment 7 bases; nucleotides outside the gene matches: 15. CDR3 length: 17 residues. The CDR3 DNA reads as TGTGCCAGCTCACCCGGGTTAGACAGCGGGGCAGGGAATGAGCAGTTCTTC. Translating gives CASSPGLDSGAGNEQFF.

A remark on this clone: Within the sample, other DNA sequences also encode this same CDR3. The chain is built from TRBV6-5 and TRBJ1-1, with a tentative D call TRBD1 (5 bases). The CDR3 has 14 residues. Germline V CDR1 and CDR2: MNHEY, SVGAGI. Between the trimmed V and J ends, which lost 2 bases and 1 base, there was a span of 8 bases. The CDR3 coding sequence is TGTGCCAGCAGTTACGGACAAAAGAACACTGAAGCTTTCTTT. Protein sequence: CASSYGQKNTEAFF.

The chain has TRBV3-1 (or the pseudogene TRBV3-2) and TRBJ2-5, with 7 bases lining up with TRBD2. The CDR3 is 15 residues long. V lost 0 bases to trimming and J lost 1 base; unmatched junction nucleotides: 2. Germline V gene data show CDR1 as LGHDT and CDR2 as YNNKEL (reference sequence). The CDR3 bases are TGTGCCAGCAGCCAAGAGGGACTAACCCAAGAGACCCAGTACTTC. Protein: CASSQEGLTQETQYF.

The rearrangement links TRBV9 to TRBJ2-2, with D possibly matching TRBD1 (6 bases). CDR3 length: 16 residues. The V end lost 3 bases, the J end lost 3 bases, and 15 bases lay between the germline ends. Germline CDR1 reads SGDLS; CDR2 reads YYNGEE. CDR3 protein: CASSARGTAYTGELFF. The CDR3 bases are TGTGCCAGCAGCGCGAGGGGGACGGCCTACACCGGGGAGCTGTTTTTT. Full variable domain (rest looked up from reference TRBV9 and TRBJ2-2): DSGVTQTPKHLITATGQRVTLRCSPRSGDLSVYWYQQSLDQGLQFLIQYYNGEERAKGNILERFSAQQFPDLHSELNLSSLELGDSALYFCASSARGTAYTGELFFGEGSRLTVL.

The chain combines TRBV4-3 with TRBJ2-5; TRBD1 aligns across 8 bases. This CDR3 region has 15 residues. The V and J ends lost 0 bases and 7 bases, in that order; junction bases with no gene match: 7. Germline CDR1 and CDR2: LGHNA and YSLEER. CDR3 region: CASSQDLPGGATQYF. DNA for the CDR3: TGCGCCAGCAGCCAAGATTTACCAGGGGGCGCGACCCAGTACTTC.

The chain has TRBV6-6 and TRBJ2-1; TRBD2 aligns across 11 bases. The length of the CDR3 is 16 residues. The germline gives CDR1 MNHNY, CDR2 SVGAGI (reference sequence). Losses at the gene ends were 5 bases for V and 4 bases for J; bases not matched to a gene: 7. The CDR3 DNA reads TGTGCCAGCAGTAGCGCCGGGACTAGCGGATACAATGAGCAGTTCTTC. It translates to CASSSAGTSGYNEQFF.

V gene TRBV7-9 combines with J gene TRBJ2-1, with 11 nucleotides matching TRBD2. Germline V gives CDR1 SEHNR, CDR2 FQNEAQ (reference sequence). The ends lost 6 bases at V and 4 bases at J; junction bases unmatched: 5. This CDR3 contains 15 residues. As DNA, the CDR3 is TGTGCCAGCAGAGTAGGGACTAGCGGTTACAATGAGCAGTTCTTC. Its translation is CASRVGTSGYNEQFF.

V usage is TRBV7-2 and J usage is TRBJ1-5, with 8 nucleotides matching TRBD1. Germline CDR1 is SGHTA and CDR2 is FQGNSA. Trimming at V came to 7 bases and at J to 4 bases, leaving 12 bases not matched to a gene. The CDR3 extends over 16 amino acids. CDR3 nucleotide sequence: TGTGCCAGCACCGCATCCGGGACAGGCTCTAATCAGCCCCAGCATTTT. It specifies CASTASGTGSNQPQHF.

V usage is TRBV12-3 or TRBV12-4 and J usage is TRBJ1-1, with TRBD1 matching 9 bases. V was clipped by 4 bases and J by 10 bases; unmatched bases: 4. The CDR3 covers 12 residues. CDR3: CASSSGQGTAFF. The DNA of the CDR3 is TGTGCCAGCAGTTCGGGACAGGGCACAGCTTTCTTT.

In DNA form, the CDR3 reads TGTGCCAGCGAAGCAGCTGGGGGGGCCTGGGAGACCCAGTACTTC. This encodes CASEAAGGAWETQYF. The chain has TRBV7-9 and TRBJ2-5; possible D gene TRBD2, 7 bases. The CDR3 has 15 residues. The germline gives CDR1 SEHNR, CDR2 FQNEAQ (reference sequence). V was pared by 8 bases and J by 5 bases, with 21 bases between.

The gene calls are TRBV5-1 and TRBJ2-7; 12 positions match TRBD1. CDR1 is SGHRS and CDR2 is YFSETQ in the germline V gene. V lost 3 bases, J lost 7 bases, and 8 bases stayed unmatched. The CDR3 sequence is 15 residues long. The CDR3 loop reads CASSSGTGGFEEQYF. The CDR3 bases are TGCGCCAGCAGCTCCGGGACAGGGGGCTTTGAAGAGCAGTACTTC.

This sequence joins TRBV19 and TRBJ1-6; D is unclear. The germline V and J ends were trimmed by 3 bases and 0 bases, with 12 bases remaining between them. This CDR3 is 17 amino acids long. Germline V CDR1 and CDR2: LNHDA, SQIVND (reference sequence). In nucleotides, the CDR3 is TGTGCCAGTAGTATGAACAGCCACAGCTCCTATAATTCACCCCTCCACTTT. Protein: CASSMNSHSSYNSPLHF.

This sequence joins TRBV24-1 and TRBJ2-2, with TRBD1 as a possible D gene (6 bases). Trimming left V 2 bases short and J 3 bases short, with 9 bases between. Germline V CDR1 and CDR2: KGHDR, SFDVKD. The CDR3 spans 15 residues. This CDR3 is CATSDWGRDTGELFF. CDR3 coding DNA: TGTGCCACCAGTGATTGGGGGCGCGACACCGGGGAGCTGTTTTTT.

The chain links TRBV24-1 to TRBJ1-5; 8 bases line up with TRBD1. Trimming at V came to 4 bases and at J to 7 bases, leaving 5 bases not matched to a gene. Germline-derived CDR1 and CDR2 are KGHDR and SFDVKD. CDR3 size: 14 residues. CDR3 bases: TGTGCCACCAGTGAGTACAGGGGGTTCCAGCCCCAGCATTTT. Amino acids: CATSEYRGFQPQHF.

In its sample, this clone was seen a few times. V gene TRBV29-1 combines with J gene TRBJ2-2, with 11 nucleotides matching TRBD2. CDR3 length: 15 amino acids. After removal of 7 bases from V and 0 bases from J, the junction contained 4 bases not matched to a gene. Germline V CDR1 and CDR2: SQVTM, ANQGSEA. The CDR3 DNA reads TGCAGCGCGAGGACTAGCGGGTCGAACACCGGGGAGCTGTTTTTT. Its protein product is CSARTSGSNTGELFF.

V usage is TRBV4-1 and J usage is TRBJ1-2, with TRBD1 matching 7 bases. CDR3 size: 16 residues. V trimming: 0 bases; J trimming: 4 bases; junction bases outside the gene matches: 8. CDR1 and CDR2 from the germline V gene are MGHRA and YSYEKL. CDR3 bases: TGCGCCAGCAGCCAAGAGGGTTGGGGACAGATCTATGGCTACACCTTC. Amino acids: CASSQEGWGQIYGYTF.

The chain recombines TRBV20-1 with TRBJ1-4; D may be TRBD1 (6 bases). Between the trimmed V and J ends, which lost 3 bases and 7 bases, there was a span of 15 bases. Per the germline V gene, CDR1 is DFQATT and CDR2 is SNEGSKA (reference sequence). The CDR3 loop spans 14 amino acids. CDR3: CSASIGQGSEKLFF. CDR3 DNA sequence: TGCAGTGCTAGTATCGGGCAGGGGAGTGAAAAACTGTTTTTT.

The rearrangement links TRBV24-1 to TRBJ2-1; D perhaps matches TRBD2 (5 bases). Trimming stripped 1 base from V and 5 bases from J, with 14 bases between. The CDR3 consists of 16 residues. CDR1 KGHDR and CDR2 SFDVKD come from the germline V gene. The CDR3 nucleotides read TGTGCCACCAGTGATTTAGGCCGGGGTGTCGACAATGAGCAGTTCTTC. It translates to CATSDLGRGVDNEQFF.

This chain uses TRBV5-1 with TRBJ1-5; TRBD1 agrees at 10 bases. V lost 4 bases to trimming and J lost 7 bases; unmatched junction nucleotides: 11. This CDR3 is 16 amino acids long. CDR1 SGHRS and CDR2 YFSETQ come from the germline V gene. CDR3 region: CASSPGQGDIRQPQHF. The DNA of the CDR3 is TGCGCCAGCAGCCCAGGACAGGGGGATATTCGACAGCCCCAGCATTTT.

The chain combines TRBV6-2 or TRBV6-3 with TRBJ2-7; TRBD2 matches 8 bases. V shed 3 bases and J 4 bases; nucleotides not matched to a gene: 11. This CDR3 has 16 amino acids. Germline V gives CDR1 MNHEY, CDR2 SVGEGT. Here the CDR3 DNA reads TGTGCCAGCAGTTATCGTGGCGGGGGGTCACGATACGAGCAGTACTTC. Translated: CASSYRGGGSRYEQYF.

The CDR3 region has the DNA TGTGCCAGCAGCTTGGACGCCAACTTAGCGACCGATACGCAGTATTTT. Its translation is CASSLDANLATDTQYF. The chain couples TRBV5-4 to TRBJ2-3, with D maybe TRBD2 (5 bases). The CDR3 runs 16 residues. Germline V gives CDR1 SGHNT, CDR2 YYREEE (reference sequence). V lost 0 bases, J lost 6 bases, and 17 bases lay in between.

The chain carries TRBV20-1 and TRBJ1-1; D is ambiguous. The CDR3 consists of 11 residues. Trimming cost V 4 bases and J 7 bases, with 10 bases left between them. Germline V gene lookup returns CDR1 DFQATT and CDR2 SNEGSKA (reference sequence). CDR3 DNA sequence: TGCAGTGCTAACAGTTTAGTTGAAGCTTTCTTT. Its protein product is CSANSLVEAFF.

This clone is a singleton in its sample. The chain uses TRBV10-3 and TRBJ1-1; D is perhaps TRBD1 (5 bases). CDR1 and CDR2 (germline): ENHRY, SYGVKD. The CDR3 contains 12 residues. Trimming shortened V by 8 bases and J by 2 bases, and 9 bases separated the two germline ends. In DNA form, the CDR3 reads TGTGCCATCTCCCAGGGTAACACTGAAGCTTTCTTT. Translation: CAISQGNTEAFF.

The chain uses TRBV7-2 and TRBJ2-3; maybe TRBD2 (6 bases). Germline CDR1 and CDR2: SGHTA and FQGNSA. CDR3 length: 15 amino acids. Trimming removed 4 bases from V and 0 bases from J, with 11 bases in between. The CDR3 bases are TGTGCCAGCAGCTCACGGGGGACTAGCACAGATACGCAGTATTTT. It is translated as CASSSRGTSTDTQYF.